The clone carrying this T cell receptor (beta chain) was detected a few times. The data were obtained in a study of T-cell reconstitution after alpha-beta-depleted transplantation in children. Trimming took 7 bases from V and 5 from J; bases not matched to a gene: 7. The CDR3 is 15 amino acids. Per the germline V gene, CDR1 is MNHNS and CDR2 is SASEGT. Unique molecular identifiers were incorporated into the prepared TCRbeta library. One entry per CDR3 protein, called by TCRdb with MiXCR from the PCR reads. The data show approximately 340,000 distinct CDR3 sequences, 10% seen once. V is TRBV6-1 and J is TRBJ2-1, with 11 bases matching TRBD2. The receptor was derived from a human donor who donated a stem cell graft to a child with acute lymphoblastic leukemia. Sequencing was performed on PBMCs from the stem cell graft donor, taken from the stem cell graft. DNA of the CDR3: TGTGCCAGCACACCGGGACTAGCGGTCCACAATGAGCAGTTCTTC. It encodes CASTPGLAVHNEQFF.